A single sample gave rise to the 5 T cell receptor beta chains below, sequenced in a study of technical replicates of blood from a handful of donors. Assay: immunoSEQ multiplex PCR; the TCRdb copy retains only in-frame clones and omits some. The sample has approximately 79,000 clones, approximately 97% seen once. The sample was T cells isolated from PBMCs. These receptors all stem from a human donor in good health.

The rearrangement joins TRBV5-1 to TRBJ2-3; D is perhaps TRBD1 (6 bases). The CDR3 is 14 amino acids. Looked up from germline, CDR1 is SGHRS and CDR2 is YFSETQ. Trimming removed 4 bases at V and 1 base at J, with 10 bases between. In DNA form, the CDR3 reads TGCGCCAGCAGCCTCTCAGGGGGCACAGATACGCAGTATTTT. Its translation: CASSLSGGTDTQYF.

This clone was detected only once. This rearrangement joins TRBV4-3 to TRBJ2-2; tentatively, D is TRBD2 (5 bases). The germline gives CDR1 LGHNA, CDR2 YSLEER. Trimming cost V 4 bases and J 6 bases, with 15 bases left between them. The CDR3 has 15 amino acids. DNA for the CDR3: TGCGCCAGCAGCCGAGGGTCTCTCACCCCCGGGGAGCTGTTTTTT. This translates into CASSRGSLTPGELFF.

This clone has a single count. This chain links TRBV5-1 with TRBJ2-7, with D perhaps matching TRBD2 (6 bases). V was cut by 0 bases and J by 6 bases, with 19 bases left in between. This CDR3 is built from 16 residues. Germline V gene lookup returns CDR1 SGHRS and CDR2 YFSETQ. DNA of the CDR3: TGCGCCAGCAGCTTGGAAGGGAGGATCGAATGGGGCGAGCAGTACTTC. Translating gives CASSLEGRIEWGEQYF.

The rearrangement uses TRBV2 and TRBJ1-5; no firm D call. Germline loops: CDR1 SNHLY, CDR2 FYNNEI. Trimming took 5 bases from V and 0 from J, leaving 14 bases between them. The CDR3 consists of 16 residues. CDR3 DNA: TGTGCCAGCAGTCATACAACTAGGAATAGCAATCAGCCCCAGCATTTT. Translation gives CASSHTTRNSNQPQHF.

CDR3 sequence: CASSLGQDGTQYF. CDR3 DNA sequence: TGCGCCAGCAGCTTAGGACAGGACGGGACCCAGTACTTC. The gene calls are TRBV5-1 and TRBJ2-5, with 7 bases lining up with TRBD1. J was trimmed by 7 bases and V by 2 bases; bases with no gene match: 5. The CDR3 has 13 amino acids. Germline values: CDR1 SGHRS, CDR2 YFSETQ. Looking up the rest from reference TRBV5-1 and TRBJ2-5 gives the full variable domain: KAGVTQTPRYLIKTRGQQVTLSCSPISGHRSVSWYQQTPGQGLQFLFEYFSETQRNKGNFPGRFSGRQFSNSRSEMNVSTLELGDSALYLCASSLGQDGTQYFGPGTRLLVL.